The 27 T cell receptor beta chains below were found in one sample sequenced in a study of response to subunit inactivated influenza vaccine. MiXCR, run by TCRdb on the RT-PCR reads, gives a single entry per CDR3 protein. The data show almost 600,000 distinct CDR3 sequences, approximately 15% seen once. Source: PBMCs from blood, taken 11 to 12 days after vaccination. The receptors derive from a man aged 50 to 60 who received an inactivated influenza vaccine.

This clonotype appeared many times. CDR3 region: CASSPTSYTGELFF. For the CDR3, the DNA is TGTGCCAGCAGCCCGACTAGTTACACCGGGGAGCTGTTTTTT. The V and J genes are TRBV7-8 and TRBJ2-2; D is perhaps TRBD2 (6 bases). Trimming took off 5 bases at V and 3 bases at J, with 10 bases between the two ends. Germline lookup yields CDR1 SGHVS and CDR2 FQNEAQ. The CDR3 has 14 residues.

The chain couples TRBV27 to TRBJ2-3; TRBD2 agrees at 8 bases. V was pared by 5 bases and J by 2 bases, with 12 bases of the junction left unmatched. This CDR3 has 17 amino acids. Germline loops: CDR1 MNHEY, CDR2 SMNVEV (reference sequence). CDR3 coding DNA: TGTGCCAGCAGTCCTCAGAGCCTACTAGCGGTCACAGATACGCAGTATTTT. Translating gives CASSPQSLLAVTDTQYF.

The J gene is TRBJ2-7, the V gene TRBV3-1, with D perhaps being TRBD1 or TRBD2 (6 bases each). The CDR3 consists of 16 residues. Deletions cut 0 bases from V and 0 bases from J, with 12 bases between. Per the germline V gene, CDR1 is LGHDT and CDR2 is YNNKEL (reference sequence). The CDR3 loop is CASSQDWRDTSYEQYF. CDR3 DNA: TGTGCCAGCAGCCAAGATTGGAGGGACACCTCCTACGAGCAGTACTTC.

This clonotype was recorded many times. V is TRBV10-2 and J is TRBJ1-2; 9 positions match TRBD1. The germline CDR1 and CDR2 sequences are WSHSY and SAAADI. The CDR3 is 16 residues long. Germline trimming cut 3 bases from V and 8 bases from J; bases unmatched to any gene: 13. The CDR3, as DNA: TGCGCCAGCAGTGAAGAAGTTGGGACAGGGCGAAGAGGCTACACCTTC. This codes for CASSEEVGTGRRGYTF.

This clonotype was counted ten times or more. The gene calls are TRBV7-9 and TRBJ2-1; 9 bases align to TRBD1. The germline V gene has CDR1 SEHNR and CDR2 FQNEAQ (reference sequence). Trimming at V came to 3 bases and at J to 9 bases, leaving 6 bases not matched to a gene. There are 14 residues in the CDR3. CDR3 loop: CASSLPGQGGEQFF. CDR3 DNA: TGTGCCAGCAGCTTGCCGGGACAGGGAGGTGAGCAGTTCTTC.

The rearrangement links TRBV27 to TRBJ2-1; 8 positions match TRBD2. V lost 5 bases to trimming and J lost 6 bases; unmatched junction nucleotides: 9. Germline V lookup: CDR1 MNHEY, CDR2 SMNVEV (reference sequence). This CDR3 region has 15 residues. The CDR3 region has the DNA TGTGCCAGCAGTACGACTAGCGCCGCGGCCAATGAGCAGTTCTTC. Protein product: CASSTTSAAANEQFF.

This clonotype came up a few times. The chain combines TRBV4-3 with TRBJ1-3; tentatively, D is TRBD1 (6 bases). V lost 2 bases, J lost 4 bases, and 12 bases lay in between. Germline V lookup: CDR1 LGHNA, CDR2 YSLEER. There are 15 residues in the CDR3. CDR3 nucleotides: TGCGCCAGCAGCCAATTTACAGGGCCCGGAAACACCATATATTTT. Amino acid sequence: CASSQFTGPGNTIYF.

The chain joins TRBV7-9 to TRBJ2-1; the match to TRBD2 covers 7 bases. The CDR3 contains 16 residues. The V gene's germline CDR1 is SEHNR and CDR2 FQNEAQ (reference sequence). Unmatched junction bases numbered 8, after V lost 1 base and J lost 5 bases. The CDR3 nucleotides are TGTGCCAGCAGCTTAGGGCCGGGAAGCGGGGACAATGAGCAGTTCTTC. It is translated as CASSLGPGSGDNEQFF.

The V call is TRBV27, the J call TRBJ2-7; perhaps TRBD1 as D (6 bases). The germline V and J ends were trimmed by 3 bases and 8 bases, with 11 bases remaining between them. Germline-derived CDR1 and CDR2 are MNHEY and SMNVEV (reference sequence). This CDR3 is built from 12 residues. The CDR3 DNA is TGTGCCAGCAGTTTCCCTCAGGGGAAGCAGTACTTC. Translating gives CASSFPQGKQYF.

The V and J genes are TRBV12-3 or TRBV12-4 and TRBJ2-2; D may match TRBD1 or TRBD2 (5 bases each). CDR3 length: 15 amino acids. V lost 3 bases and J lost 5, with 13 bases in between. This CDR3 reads CASSFYGARTGELFF. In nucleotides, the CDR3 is TGTGCCAGCAGTTTCTACGGGGCAAGAACCGGGGAGCTGTTTTTT.

CDR3 in amino acids: CASSLVGQGGGELFF. CDR3 nucleotides: TGTGCCAGCAGCTTAGTTGGACAGGGCGGCGGGGAGCTGTTTTTT. V is TRBV7-2 and J is TRBJ2-2, with TRBD1 matching over 8 bases. CDR1 SGHTA and CDR2 FQGNSA come from the germline V gene. The CDR3 consists of 15 residues. V shed 1 base, J shed 7 bases, and the junction held 5 bases outside the gene matches.

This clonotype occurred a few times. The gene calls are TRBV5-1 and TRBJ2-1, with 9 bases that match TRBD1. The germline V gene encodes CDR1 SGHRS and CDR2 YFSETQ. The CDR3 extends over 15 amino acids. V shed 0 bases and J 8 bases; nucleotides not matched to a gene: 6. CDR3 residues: CASSLAGQGLDEQFF. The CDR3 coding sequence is TGCGCCAGCAGCTTGGCGGGACAGGGTTTGGATGAGCAGTTCTTC. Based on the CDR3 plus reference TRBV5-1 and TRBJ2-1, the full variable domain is KAGVTQTPRYLIKTRGQQVTLSCSPISGHRSVSWYQQTPGQGLQFLFEYFSETQRNKGNFPGRFSGRQFSNSRSEMNVSTLELGDSALYLCASSLAGQGLDEQFFGPGTRLTVL.

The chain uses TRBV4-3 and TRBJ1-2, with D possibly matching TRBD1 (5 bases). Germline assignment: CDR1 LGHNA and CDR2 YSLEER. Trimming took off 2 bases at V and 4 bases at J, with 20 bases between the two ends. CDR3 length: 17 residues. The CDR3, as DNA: TGCGCCAGCAGCCAAAGGGACTTTTTACGGACGACCTATGGCTACACCTTC. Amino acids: CASSQRDFLRTTYGYTF.

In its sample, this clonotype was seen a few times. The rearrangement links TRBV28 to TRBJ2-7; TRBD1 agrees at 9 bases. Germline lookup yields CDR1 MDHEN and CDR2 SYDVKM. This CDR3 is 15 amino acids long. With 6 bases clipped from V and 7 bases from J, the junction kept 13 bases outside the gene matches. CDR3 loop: CASSQPGQGAKEQYF. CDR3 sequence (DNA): TGTGCCAGCAGCCAACCGGGACAGGGAGCGAAAGAGCAGTACTTC.

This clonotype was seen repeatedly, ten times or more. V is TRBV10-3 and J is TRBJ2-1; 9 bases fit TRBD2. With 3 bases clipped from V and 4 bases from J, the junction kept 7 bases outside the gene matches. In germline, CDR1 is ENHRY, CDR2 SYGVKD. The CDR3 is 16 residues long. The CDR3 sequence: CAISDSSGRFYNEQFF. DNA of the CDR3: TGTGCCATCAGTGACAGTAGCGGGAGATTTTACAATGAGCAGTTCTTC.

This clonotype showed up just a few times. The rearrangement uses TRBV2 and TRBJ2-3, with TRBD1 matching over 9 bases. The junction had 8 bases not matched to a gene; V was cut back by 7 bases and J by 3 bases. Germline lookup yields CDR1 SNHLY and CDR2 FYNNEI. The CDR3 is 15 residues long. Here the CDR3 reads CASKRRQGETDTQYF. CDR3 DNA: TGTGCCAGCAAGCGAAGACAGGGGGAGACAGATACGCAGTATTTT.

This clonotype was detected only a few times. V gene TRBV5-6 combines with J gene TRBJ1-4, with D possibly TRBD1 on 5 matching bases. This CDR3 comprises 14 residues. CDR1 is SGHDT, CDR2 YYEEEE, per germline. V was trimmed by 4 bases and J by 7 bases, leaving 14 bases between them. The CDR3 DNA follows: TGTGCCAGCAGCCCCCGGGGGGGTTTTGAAAAACTGTTTTTT. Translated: CASSPRGGFEKLFF.

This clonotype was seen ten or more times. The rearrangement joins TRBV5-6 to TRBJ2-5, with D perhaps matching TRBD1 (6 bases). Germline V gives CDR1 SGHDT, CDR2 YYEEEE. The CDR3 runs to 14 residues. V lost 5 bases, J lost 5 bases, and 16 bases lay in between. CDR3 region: CASRPNTGSETQYF. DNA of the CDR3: TGTGCCAGCAGACCGAATACAGGGTCCGAGACCCAGTACTTC.

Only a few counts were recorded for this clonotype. Written as DNA, the CDR3 is TGTGCCAGCAGTGACCTCGGACTAGCGGGGGGATTGGACGAGCAGTACTTC. Translated, it gives CASSDLGLAGGLDEQYF. The chain carries TRBV25-1 and TRBJ2-7; 14 bases match TRBD2. The CDR3 runs 17 residues. V lost 3 bases to trimming and J lost 5 bases; unmatched junction nucleotides: 9. Per germline, CDR1 MGHDK and CDR2 SYGVNS.

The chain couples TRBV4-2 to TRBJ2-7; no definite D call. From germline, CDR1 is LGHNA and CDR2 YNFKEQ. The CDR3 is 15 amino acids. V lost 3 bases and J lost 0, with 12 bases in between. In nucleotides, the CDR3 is TGTGCCAGCAGCCATATTGACTCAAGCTCCTACGAGCAGTACTTC. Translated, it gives CASSHIDSSSYEQYF.

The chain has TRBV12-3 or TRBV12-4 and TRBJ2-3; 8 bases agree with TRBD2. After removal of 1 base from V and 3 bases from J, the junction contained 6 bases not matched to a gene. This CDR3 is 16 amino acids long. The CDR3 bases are TGTGCCAGCAGTTTAGTGAGCGGGGGCCCTACAGATACGCAGTATTTT. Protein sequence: CASSLVSGGPTDTQYF.

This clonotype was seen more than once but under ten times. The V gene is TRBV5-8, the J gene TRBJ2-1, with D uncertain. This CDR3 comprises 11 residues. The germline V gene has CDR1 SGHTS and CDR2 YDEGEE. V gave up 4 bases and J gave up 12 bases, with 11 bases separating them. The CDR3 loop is CASSTFWGQFF. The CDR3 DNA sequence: TGTGCCAGCAGCACTTTTTGGGGGCAGTTCTTC.

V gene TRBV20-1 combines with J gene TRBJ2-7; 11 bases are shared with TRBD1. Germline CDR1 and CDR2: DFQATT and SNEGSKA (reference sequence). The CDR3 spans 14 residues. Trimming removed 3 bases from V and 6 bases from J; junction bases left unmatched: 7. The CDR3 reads CSARRTGGLREQYF. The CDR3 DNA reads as TGCAGTGCTAGGAGGACAGGGGGCTTACGCGAGCAGTACTTC.

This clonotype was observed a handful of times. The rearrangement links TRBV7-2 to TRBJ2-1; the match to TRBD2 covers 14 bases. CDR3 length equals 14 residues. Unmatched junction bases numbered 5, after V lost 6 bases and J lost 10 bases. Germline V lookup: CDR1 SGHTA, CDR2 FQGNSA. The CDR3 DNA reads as TGTGCCAGCAGGGGACTAGCGGGGGCCGGAGAGCAGTTCTTC. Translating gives CASRGLAGAGEQFF.

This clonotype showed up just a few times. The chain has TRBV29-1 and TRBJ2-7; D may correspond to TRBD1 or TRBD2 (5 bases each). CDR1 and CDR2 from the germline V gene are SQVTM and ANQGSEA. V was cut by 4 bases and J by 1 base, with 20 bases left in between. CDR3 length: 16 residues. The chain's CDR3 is CSVGGQGSIFSYEQYF. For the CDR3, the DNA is TGCAGCGTTGGCGGGCAGGGATCCATTTTTTCCTACGAGCAGTACTTC.

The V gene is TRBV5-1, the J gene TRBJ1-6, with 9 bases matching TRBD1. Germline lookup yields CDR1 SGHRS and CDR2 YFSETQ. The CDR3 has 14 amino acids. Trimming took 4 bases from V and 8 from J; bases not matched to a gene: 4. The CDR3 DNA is TGCGCCAGCAGCGCCGGACAGGGGTATTCACCCCTCCACTTT. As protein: CASSAGQGYSPLHF.

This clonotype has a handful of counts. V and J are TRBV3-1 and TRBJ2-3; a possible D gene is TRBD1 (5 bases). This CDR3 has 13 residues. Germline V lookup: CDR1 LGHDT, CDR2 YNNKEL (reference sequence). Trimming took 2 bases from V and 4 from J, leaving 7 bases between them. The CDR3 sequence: CASSQKGPDTQYF. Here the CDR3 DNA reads TGTGCCAGCAGCCAAAAGGGGCCAGATACGCAGTATTTT.